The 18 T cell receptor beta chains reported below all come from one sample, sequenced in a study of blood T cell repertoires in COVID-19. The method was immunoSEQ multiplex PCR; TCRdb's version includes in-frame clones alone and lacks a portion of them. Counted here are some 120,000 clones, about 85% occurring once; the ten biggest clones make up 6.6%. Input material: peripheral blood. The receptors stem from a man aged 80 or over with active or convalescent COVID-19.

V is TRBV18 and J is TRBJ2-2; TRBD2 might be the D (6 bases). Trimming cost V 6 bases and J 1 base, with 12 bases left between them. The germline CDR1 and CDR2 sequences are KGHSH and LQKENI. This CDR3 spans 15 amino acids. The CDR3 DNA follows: TGTGCCAGCTCCCCTCTCGGGGGGAACACCGGGGAGCTGTTTTTT. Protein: CASSPLGGNTGELFF. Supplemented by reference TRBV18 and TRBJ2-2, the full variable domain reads NAGVMQNPRHLVRRRGQEARLRCSPMKGHSHVYWYRQLPEEGLKFMVYLQKENIIDESGMPKERFSAEFPKEGPSILRIQQVVRGDSAAYFCASSPLGGNTGELFFGEGSRLTVL.

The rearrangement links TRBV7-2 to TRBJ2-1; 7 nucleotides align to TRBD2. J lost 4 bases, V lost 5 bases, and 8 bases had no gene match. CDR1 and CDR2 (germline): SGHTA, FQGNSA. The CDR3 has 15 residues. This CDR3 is CASSPAGTIYNEQFF. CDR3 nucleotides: TGTGCCAGCAGCCCCGCCGGGACTATATACAATGAGCAGTTCTTC.

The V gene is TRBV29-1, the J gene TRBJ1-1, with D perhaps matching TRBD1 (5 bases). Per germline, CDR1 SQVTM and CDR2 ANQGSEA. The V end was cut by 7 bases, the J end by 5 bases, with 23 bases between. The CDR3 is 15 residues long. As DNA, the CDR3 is TGCAGCGGCCACCAATTAAGGGGCGCGGGGACTGAAGCTTTCTTT. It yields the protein CSGHQLRGAGTEAFF.

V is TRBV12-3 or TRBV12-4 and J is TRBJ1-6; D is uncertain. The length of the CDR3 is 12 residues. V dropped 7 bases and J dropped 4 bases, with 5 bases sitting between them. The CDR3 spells CASTQYNSPLHF. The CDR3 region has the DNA TGTGCCAGCACCCAGTATAATTCACCCCTCCACTTT.

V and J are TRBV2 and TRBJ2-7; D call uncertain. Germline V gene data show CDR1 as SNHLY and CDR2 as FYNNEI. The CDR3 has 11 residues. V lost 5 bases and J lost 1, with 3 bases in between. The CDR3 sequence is CASSLSYEQYF. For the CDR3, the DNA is TGTGCCAGCAGTCTGTCCTACGAGCAGTACTTC.

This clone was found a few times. Here the CDR3 reads CAISAPSSGNTIYF. The CDR3 coding sequence is TGTGCCATCAGTGCCCCGAGCTCTGGAAACACCATATATTTT. This chain links TRBV10-3 with TRBJ1-3; D not certain. With 4 bases removed from V and 0 bases from J, the gap between germline ends came to 7 bases. Germline V gene data show CDR1 as ENHRY and CDR2 as SYGVKD. The CDR3 is made up of 14 amino acids.

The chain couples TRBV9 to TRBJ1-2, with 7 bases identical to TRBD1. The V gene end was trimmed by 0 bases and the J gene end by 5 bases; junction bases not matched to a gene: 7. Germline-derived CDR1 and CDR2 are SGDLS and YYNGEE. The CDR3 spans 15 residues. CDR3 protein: CASSVGVGGNYGYTF. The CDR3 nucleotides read TGTGCCAGCAGCGTAGGGGTAGGGGGCAATTATGGCTACACCTTC.

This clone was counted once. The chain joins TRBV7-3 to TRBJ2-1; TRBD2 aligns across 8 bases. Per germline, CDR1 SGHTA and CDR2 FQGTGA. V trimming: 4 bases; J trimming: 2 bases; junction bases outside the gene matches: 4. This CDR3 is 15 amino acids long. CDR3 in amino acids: CASSYGRVAYNEQFF. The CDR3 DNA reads TGTGCCAGCAGCTACGGGAGGGTCGCCTACAATGAGCAGTTCTTC.

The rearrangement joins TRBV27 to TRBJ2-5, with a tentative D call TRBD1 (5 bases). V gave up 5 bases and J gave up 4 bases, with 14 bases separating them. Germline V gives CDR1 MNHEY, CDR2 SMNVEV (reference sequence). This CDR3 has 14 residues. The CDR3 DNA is TGTGCCAGCAGTACGACAGTGGGAACAGAGACCCAGTACTTC. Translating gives CASSTTVGTETQYF.

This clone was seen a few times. The CDR3 region is CASSPGQGTNVLTF. The CDR3 DNA sequence: TGTGCCAGCTCACCTGGACAGGGTACCAACGTCCTGACTTTC. The V and J genes are TRBV18 and TRBJ2-6, with 8 bases that match TRBD1. CDR1 and CDR2 from the germline V gene are KGHSH and LQKENI. The CDR3 has 14 amino acids. V was clipped by 3 bases and J by 8 bases; unmatched bases: 3.

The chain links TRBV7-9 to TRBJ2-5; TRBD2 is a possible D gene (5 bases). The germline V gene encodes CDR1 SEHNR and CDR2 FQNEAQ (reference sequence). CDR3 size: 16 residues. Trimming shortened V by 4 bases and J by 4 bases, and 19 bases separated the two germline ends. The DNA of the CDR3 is TGTGCCAGCAGCTGGGCTCCGGGAAACCTGGGAGAGACCCAGTACTTC. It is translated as CASSWAPGNLGETQYF.

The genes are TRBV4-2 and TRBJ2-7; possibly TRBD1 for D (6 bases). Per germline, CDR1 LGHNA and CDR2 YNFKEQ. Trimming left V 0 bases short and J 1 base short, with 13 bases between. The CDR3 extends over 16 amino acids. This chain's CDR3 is CASSQDPGTLSYEQYF. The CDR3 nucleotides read TGTGCCAGCAGCCAAGATCCCGGGACATTATCCTACGAGCAGTACTTC.

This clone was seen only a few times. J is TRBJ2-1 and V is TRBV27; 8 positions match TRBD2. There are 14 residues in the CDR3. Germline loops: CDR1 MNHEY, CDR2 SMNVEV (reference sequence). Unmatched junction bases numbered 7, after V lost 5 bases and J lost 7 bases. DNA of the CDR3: TGTGCCAGCAGTCTCGGGACTAGTTGGAATGAGCAGTTCTTC. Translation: CASSLGTSWNEQFF.

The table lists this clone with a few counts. The CDR3 DNA follows: TGTGCCAGCAGTTACGACACCTCTGGGGCCAACGTCCTGACTTTC. This gives the protein CASSYDTSGANVLTF. The chain couples TRBV6-5 to TRBJ2-6, with D uncertain. The CDR3 covers 15 residues. Germline CDR1 is MNHEY and CDR2 is SVGAGI. V lost 2 bases and J lost 0, with 5 bases in between.

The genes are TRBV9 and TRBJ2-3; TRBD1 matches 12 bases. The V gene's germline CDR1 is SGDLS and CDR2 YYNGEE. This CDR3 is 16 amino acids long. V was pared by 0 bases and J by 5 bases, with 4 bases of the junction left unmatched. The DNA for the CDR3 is TGTGCCAGCAGCGTAGTTGGGACAGGGGGCTTAGATACGCAGTATTTT. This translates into CASSVVGTGGLDTQYF.

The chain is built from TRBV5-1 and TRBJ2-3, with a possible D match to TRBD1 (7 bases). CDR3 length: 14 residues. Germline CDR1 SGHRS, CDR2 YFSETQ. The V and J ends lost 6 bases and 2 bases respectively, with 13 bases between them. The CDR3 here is CASMRDSLTDTQYF. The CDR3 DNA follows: TGCGCCAGCATGCGGGACAGCCTCACAGATACGCAGTATTTT.

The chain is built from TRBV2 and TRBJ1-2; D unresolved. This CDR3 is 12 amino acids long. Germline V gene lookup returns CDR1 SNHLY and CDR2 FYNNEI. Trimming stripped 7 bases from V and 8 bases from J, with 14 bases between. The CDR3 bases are TGTGCCAGCACCCGGGTGTTGGTAGGCTACACCTTC. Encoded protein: CASTRVLVGYTF.

The chain's CDR3 is CASSVDGVGGAFF. In DNA form, the CDR3 reads TGTGCCAGCAGCGTAGACGGGGTTGGAGGAGCTTTCTTT. V gene TRBV9 combines with J gene TRBJ1-1; the D is unclear. This CDR3 has 13 amino acids. Trimming cost V 0 bases and J 10 bases, with 13 bases left between them. Germline CDR1 SGDLS, CDR2 YYNGEE.